A single sample is the source of the 19 T cell receptor beta chains below, sequenced in a study of shared clonotypes between healthy human individuals. The naive CD8 subset, CD45RO-negative cells positively selected for CCR7, excluded terminally differentiated effector memory CD45RA+ cells. The repertoire was sequenced with immunoSEQ multiplex PCR; TCRdb's copy has only in-frame clones and lacks some. The sample includes about 1,900,000 clones, over 85% of them seen just once. What was sequenced was naive CD8+ T cells sorted from blood. Every receptor here comes from a man aged 18 to 29 in good health.

This clone was observed a single time. The J gene is TRBJ1-1, the V gene TRBV4-1, with D possibly TRBD1 on 5 matching bases. This CDR3 is built from 15 residues. Germline loops: CDR1 MGHRA, CDR2 YSYEKL. The V end lost 2 bases, the J end lost 5 bases, and 15 bases lay between the germline ends. CDR3 in DNA: TGCGCCAGCAGCCAATTGTCGCCTGGGACTACTGAAGCTTTCTTT. Translated, it gives CASSQLSPGTTEAFF.

The rearrangement joins TRBV4-1 to TRBJ1-4; D is ambiguous. Trimming stripped 4 bases from V and 6 bases from J, with 15 bases between. Germline V lookup: CDR1 MGHRA, CDR2 YSYEKL. This CDR3 contains 15 residues. The DNA of the CDR3 is TGCGCCAGCAGCCCGGAGCACAAGACGTATGAAAAACTGTTTTTT. It codes for CASSPEHKTYEKLFF.

The V gene is TRBV7-9, the J gene TRBJ1-1; the match to TRBD1 covers 7 bases. CDR3 length: 14 residues. The ends lost 6 bases at V and 1 base at J; junction bases unmatched: 5. Germline CDR1 and CDR2: SEHNR and FQNEAQ (reference sequence). The CDR3 loop reads CASRRQGANTEAFF. The CDR3 region has the DNA TGTGCCAGCAGAAGACAGGGCGCGAACACTGAAGCTTTCTTT.

The rearrangement uses TRBV28 and TRBJ2-3; 8 bases line up with TRBD2. CDR1 and CDR2 (germline): MDHEN, SYDVKM. CDR3 length equals 18 residues. V shed 6 bases, J shed 0 bases, and the junction held 14 bases outside the gene matches. CDR3 sequence reads: CASSPPAGGEISTDTQYF. The CDR3 region has the DNA TGTGCCAGCAGCCCCCCGGCGGGGGGCGAAATTAGCACAGATACGCAGTATTTT.

The rearrangement joins TRBV29-1 to TRBJ2-7, with D uncertain. Trimming cost V 4 bases and J 1 base, with 5 bases left between them. From germline, CDR1 is SQVTM and CDR2 ANQGSEA. The CDR3 consists of 11 residues. In DNA form, the CDR3 reads TGCAGCGTTGTGTCTTCCTACGAGCAGTACTTC. This gives the protein CSVVSSYEQYF.

V and J are TRBV6-1 and TRBJ1-2; possible D gene TRBD1, 5 bases. Germline V gives CDR1 MNHNS, CDR2 SASEGT. V was clipped by 3 bases and J by 8 bases, with 13 bases between them. The CDR3 has 13 residues. As DNA, the CDR3 is TGTGCCAGCAGTGAGCGTGGAAGGGGCGGCTACACCTTC. This sequence encodes CASSERGRGGYTF.

There are a few counts of this clone. This chain uses TRBV4-3 with TRBJ1-3; D is unclear. The CDR3 sequence is 13 residues long. V lost 3 bases to trimming and J lost 7 bases, with 10 bases between them. Germline CDR1 and CDR2: LGHNA and YSLEER. Here the CDR3 reads CASSQSPGNTIYF. The CDR3 DNA sequence: TGCGCCAGCAGCCAGTCCCCCGGGAACACCATATATTTT.

With respect to this clone: Other DNA sequences in the same sample also yield this CDR3. The chain combines TRBV7-2 with TRBJ2-7; TRBD1 agrees at 7 bases. The CDR3 covers 13 residues. Germline CDR1 reads SGHTA; CDR2 reads FQGNSA. V trimming: 3 bases; J trimming: 2 bases; junction bases outside the gene matches: 1. CDR3 in DNA: TGTGCCAGCAGCTTTGACAGGGCCTACGAGCAGTACTTC. This encodes CASSFDRAYEQYF.

The rearrangement joins TRBV7-9 to TRBJ1-2; 12 bases are a match to TRBD1. J lost 7 bases, V lost 0 bases, and 9 bases had no gene match. Germline CDR1 and CDR2: SEHNR and FQNEAQ (reference sequence). The CDR3 sequence is 17 residues long. The CDR3 DNA follows: TGTGCCAGCAGCTTAGCCTCTATGGGACAGGGGGCGTCTGGCTACACCTTC. Its protein is CASSLASMGQGASGYTF.

This sequence joins TRBV7-6 and TRBJ2-2, with 9 bases that match TRBD2. V dropped 3 bases and J dropped 7; count of bases not matched to a gene: 9. CDR1 SGHVS and CDR2 FNYEAQ come from the germline V gene. The CDR3 extends over 16 amino acids. This chain's CDR3 is CASSFLAGDLVGELFF. The CDR3, as DNA: TGTGCCAGCAGCTTCTTAGCGGGAGATTTAGTCGGGGAGCTGTTTTTT.

The chain is built from TRBV29-1 and TRBJ2-7; D unresolved. Trimming took off 1 base at V and 2 bases at J, with 6 bases between the two ends. Germline values: CDR1 SQVTM, CDR2 ANQGSEA. The CDR3 length is 12 residues. DNA of the CDR3: TGCAGCGTTGAAGGCCCAGCCTACGAGCAGTACTTC. It encodes CSVEGPAYEQYF.

This clone has only one observation. The J gene is TRBJ2-7, the V gene TRBV6-4, with 14 bases identical to TRBD2. Looked up from germline, CDR1 is MRHNA and CDR2 is SNTAGT. CDR3 length: 19 residues. Trimming took 0 bases from V and 4 from J; bases not matched to a gene: 11. The CDR3 spells CASSDSRLAGGLNSYEQYF. CDR3 nucleotide sequence: TGTGCCAGCAGTGACTCAAGACTAGCGGGAGGGCTTAATAGTTACGAGCAGTACTTC.

The rearrangement uses TRBV7-8 and TRBJ1-2; 9 bases map to TRBD1. V lost 1 base to trimming and J lost 8 bases; unmatched junction nucleotides: 14. Germline V gene lookup returns CDR1 SGHVS and CDR2 FQNEAQ. The CDR3 has 17 amino acids. The CDR3, as DNA: TGTGCCAGCAGCTTAGAACCTGACCGGGACAGGGACCACGGCTACACCTTC. It encodes CASSLEPDRDRDHGYTF. The whole variable domain, filled in from reference TRBV7-8 and TRBJ1-2, reads GAGVSQSPRYKVAKRGQDVALRCDPISGHVSLFWYQQALGQGPEFLTYFQNEAQLDKSGLPSDRFFAERPEGSVSTLKIQRTQQEDSAVYLCASSLEPDRDRDHGYTFGSGTRLTVV.

The J gene is TRBJ2-1, the V gene TRBV7-9, with a weak D call TRBD2 (5 bases). The CDR3 is made up of 14 amino acids. Germline CDR1 reads SEHNR; CDR2 reads FQNEAQ (reference sequence). Trimming took 1 base from V and 5 from J, leaving 9 bases between them. The CDR3 is CASSLGGYDNEQFF. CDR3 DNA sequence: TGTGCCAGCAGCTTAGGCGGGTACGACAATGAGCAGTTCTTC.

This clone appeared a single time. Other DNA sequences in this sample translate to the same CDR3. V gene TRBV9 combines with J gene TRBJ2-7; D unresolved. From germline, CDR1 is SGDLS and CDR2 YYNGEE. Trimming took off 0 bases at V and 0 bases at J, with 4 bases between the two ends. The CDR3 extends over 13 amino acids. CDR3 coding DNA: TGTGCCAGCAGCGTAGGGAACTCCTACGAGCAGTACTTC. Translated, it gives CASSVGNSYEQYF.

The chain joins TRBV5-6 to TRBJ2-1; 8 positions agree with TRBD1. Germline V gene sequence: CDR1 SGHDT, CDR2 YYEEEE. This CDR3 is 15 amino acids long. The V segment lost 2 bases and the J segment 5 bases; nucleotides outside the gene matches: 6. CDR3 coding DNA: TGTGCCAGCAGCTTTGGGACAGGCCTCGACAATGAGCAGTTCTTC. This gives the protein CASSFGTGLDNEQFF.

V and J are TRBV9 and TRBJ2-1, with D possibly matching TRBD2 (5 bases). The CDR3 has 15 amino acids. Germline V gene lookup returns CDR1 SGDLS and CDR2 YYNGEE. Deletions cut 6 bases from V and 5 bases from J, with 18 bases between. CDR3 amino acids: CASTPNPAGNNEQFF. As DNA, the CDR3 is TGTGCCAGCACACCAAACCCGGCGGGTAACAATGAGCAGTTCTTC.

The genes are TRBV28 and TRBJ2-1; D ambiguous. V dropped 3 bases and J dropped 9 bases, with 9 bases sitting between them. Germline V gene sequence: CDR1 MDHEN, CDR2 SYDVKM. The CDR3 contains 12 residues. Here the CDR3 reads CASSFWGGEQFF. CDR3 coding DNA: TGTGCCAGCAGTTTTTGGGGTGGTGAGCAGTTCTTC.

J is TRBJ2-7 and V is TRBV13; D ambiguous. The germline V gene has CDR1 PRHDT and CDR2 FYEKMQ (reference sequence). This CDR3 spans 13 amino acids. The V end was cut by 0 bases, the J end by 6 bases, with 9 bases between. The DNA of the CDR3 is TGTGCCAGCAGCTTAGGGCTCCTCTCCGAGCAGTACTTC. Translating it yields CASSLGLLSEQYF.